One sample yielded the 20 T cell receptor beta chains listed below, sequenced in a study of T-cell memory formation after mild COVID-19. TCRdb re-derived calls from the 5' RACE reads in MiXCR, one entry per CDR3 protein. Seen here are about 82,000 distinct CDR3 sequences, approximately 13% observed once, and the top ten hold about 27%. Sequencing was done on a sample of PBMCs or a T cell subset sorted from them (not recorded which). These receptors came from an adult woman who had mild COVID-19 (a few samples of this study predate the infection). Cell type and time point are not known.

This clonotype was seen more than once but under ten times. CDR3 amino acids: CSVVSGGSYTDTQYF. CDR3 nucleotide sequence: TGCAGCGTTGTTTCCGGCGGGAGTTACACAGATACGCAGTATTTT. V usage is TRBV29-1 and J usage is TRBJ2-3; 7 bases are shared with TRBD2. The trim removed 4 bases at V and 2 bases at J, leaving 9 bases unmatched. The CDR3 totals 15 residues. Germline CDR1 SQVTM, CDR2 ANQGSEA.

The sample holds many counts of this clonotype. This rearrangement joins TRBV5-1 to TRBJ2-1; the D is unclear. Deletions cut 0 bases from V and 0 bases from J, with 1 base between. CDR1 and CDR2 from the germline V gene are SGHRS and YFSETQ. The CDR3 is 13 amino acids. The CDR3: CASSLDSYNEQFF. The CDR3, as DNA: TGCGCCAGCAGCTTGGACTCCTACAATGAGCAGTTCTTC.

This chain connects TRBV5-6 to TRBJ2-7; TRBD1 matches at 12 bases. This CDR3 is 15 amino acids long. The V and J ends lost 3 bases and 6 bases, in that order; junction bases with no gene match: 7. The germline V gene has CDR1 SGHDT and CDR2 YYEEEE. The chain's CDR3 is CASSSTGTGGGEQYF. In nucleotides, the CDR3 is TGTGCCAGCAGCTCGACCGGGACAGGGGGCGGCGAGCAGTACTTC.

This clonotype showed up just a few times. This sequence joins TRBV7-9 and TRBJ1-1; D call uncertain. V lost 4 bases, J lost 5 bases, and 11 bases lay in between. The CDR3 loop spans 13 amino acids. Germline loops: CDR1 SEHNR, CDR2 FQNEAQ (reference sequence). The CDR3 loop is CASSSPEGTEAFF. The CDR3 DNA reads TGTGCCAGCAGCTCCCCTGAGGGAACTGAAGCTTTCTTT.

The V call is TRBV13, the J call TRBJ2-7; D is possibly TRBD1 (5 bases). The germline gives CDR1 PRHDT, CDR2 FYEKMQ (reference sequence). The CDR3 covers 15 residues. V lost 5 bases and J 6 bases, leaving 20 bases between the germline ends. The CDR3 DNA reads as TGTGCCAGCAGCGCGAAGGGGCCTGAAGGATTCGAGCAGTACTTC. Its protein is CASSAKGPEGFEQYF.

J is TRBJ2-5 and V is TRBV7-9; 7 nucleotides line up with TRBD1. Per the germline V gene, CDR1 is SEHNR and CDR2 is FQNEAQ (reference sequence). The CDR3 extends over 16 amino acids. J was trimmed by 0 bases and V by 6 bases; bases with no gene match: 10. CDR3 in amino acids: CASRSKQGSHQETQYF. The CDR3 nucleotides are TGTGCCAGCAGGTCCAAACAGGGGAGCCACCAAGAGACCCAGTACTTC.

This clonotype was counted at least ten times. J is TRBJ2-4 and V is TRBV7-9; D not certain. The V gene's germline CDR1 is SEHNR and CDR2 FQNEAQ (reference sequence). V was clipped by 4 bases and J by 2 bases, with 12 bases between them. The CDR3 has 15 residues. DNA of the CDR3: TGTGCCAGCAGCTCCCCAGACTGGTCCAAAAACATTCAGTACTTC. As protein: CASSSPDWSKNIQYF.

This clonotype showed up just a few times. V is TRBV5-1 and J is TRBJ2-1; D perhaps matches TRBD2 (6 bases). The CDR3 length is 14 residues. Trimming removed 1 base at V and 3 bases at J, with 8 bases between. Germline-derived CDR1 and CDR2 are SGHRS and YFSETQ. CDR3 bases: TGCGCCAGCAGCTTGCGGGGGTACTACAATGAGCAGTTCTTC. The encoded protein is CASSLRGYYNEQFF.

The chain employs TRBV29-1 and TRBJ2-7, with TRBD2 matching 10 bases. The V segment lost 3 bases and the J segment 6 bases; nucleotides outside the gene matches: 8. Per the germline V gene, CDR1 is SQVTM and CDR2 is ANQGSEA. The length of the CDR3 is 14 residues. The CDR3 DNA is TGCAGCGTTGAGGGTCTAGCGGGAGTAGTCGAGCAGTACTTC. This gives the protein CSVEGLAGVVEQYF.

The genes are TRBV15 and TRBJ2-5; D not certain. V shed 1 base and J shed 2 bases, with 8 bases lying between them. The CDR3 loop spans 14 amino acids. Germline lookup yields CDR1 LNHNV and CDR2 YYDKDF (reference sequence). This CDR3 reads CATSRGSEQETQYF. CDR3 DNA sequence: TGTGCCACCAGCAGAGGGTCGGAACAAGAGACCCAGTACTTC.

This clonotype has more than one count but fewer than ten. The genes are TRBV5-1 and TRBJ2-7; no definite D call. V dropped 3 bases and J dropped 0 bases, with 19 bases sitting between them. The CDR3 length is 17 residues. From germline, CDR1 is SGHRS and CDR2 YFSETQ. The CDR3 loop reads CASSSLGSGRTSYEQYF. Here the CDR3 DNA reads TGCGCCAGCAGCTCCTTGGGTTCTGGACGGACCTCCTACGAGCAGTACTTC.

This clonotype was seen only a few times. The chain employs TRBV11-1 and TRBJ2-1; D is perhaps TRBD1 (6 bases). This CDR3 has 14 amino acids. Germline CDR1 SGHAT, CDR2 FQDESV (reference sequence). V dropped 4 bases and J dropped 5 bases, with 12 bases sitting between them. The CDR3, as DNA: TGTGCCAGCAGCTCAAGGGGGATGGACAATGAGCAGTTCTTC. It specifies CASSSRGMDNEQFF.

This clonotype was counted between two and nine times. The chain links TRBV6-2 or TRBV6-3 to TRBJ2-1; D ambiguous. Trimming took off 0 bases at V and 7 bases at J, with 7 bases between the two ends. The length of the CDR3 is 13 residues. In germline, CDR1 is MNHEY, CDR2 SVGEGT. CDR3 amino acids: CASSYSDGNEQFF. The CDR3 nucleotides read TGTGCCAGCAGTTACTCGGACGGGAATGAGCAGTTCTTC.

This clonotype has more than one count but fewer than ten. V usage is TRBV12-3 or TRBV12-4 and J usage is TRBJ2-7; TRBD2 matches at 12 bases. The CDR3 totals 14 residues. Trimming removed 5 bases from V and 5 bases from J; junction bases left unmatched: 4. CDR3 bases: TGTGCCAGCAGTACCGGACTAGCGGGAAACGAGCAGTACTTC. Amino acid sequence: CASSTGLAGNEQYF.

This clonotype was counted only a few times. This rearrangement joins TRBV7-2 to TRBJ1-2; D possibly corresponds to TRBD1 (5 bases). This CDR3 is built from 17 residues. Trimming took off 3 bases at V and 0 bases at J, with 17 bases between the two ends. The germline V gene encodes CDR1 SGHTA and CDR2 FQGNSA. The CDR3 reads CASSLTSGHYSNYGYTF. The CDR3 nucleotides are TGTGCCAGCAGCTTGACCTCCGGACATTACTCTAACTATGGCTACACCTTC.

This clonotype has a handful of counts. Here the CDR3 reads CASSLSHSSYEQYF. The CDR3 DNA sequence: TGTGCCAGCAGCTTAAGTCACAGCTCCTACGAGCAGTACTTC. The genes are TRBV7-8 and TRBJ2-7; D unclear. The germline gives CDR1 SGHVS, CDR2 FQNEAQ. V lost 2 bases, J lost 0 bases, and 8 bases lay in between. The CDR3 covers 14 residues.

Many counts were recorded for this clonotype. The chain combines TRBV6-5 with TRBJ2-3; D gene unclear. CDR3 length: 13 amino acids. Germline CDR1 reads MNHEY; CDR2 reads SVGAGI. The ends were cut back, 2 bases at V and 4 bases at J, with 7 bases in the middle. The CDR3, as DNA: TGTGCCAGCAGTTACGGGTCGGCAGATACGCAGTATTTT. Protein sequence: CASSYGSADTQYF.

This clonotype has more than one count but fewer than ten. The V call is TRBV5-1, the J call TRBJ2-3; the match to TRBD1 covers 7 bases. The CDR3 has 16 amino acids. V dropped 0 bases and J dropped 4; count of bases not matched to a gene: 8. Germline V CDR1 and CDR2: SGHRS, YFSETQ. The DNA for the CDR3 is TGCGCCAGCAGCTTGGAAGAGGGGGCCGGGGCAGATACGCAGTATTTT. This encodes CASSLEEGAGADTQYF.

In DNA, the CDR3 is TGCGCCAGCAGCCAAGAAGGAAACCTCCGGGAGCAGTACTTC. Its protein product is CASSQEGNLREQYF. V and J are TRBV4-1 and TRBJ2-7; D is uncertain. Trimming removed 0 bases from V and 7 bases from J, with 13 bases in between. Germline values: CDR1 MGHRA, CDR2 YSYEKL. The CDR3 has 14 residues.

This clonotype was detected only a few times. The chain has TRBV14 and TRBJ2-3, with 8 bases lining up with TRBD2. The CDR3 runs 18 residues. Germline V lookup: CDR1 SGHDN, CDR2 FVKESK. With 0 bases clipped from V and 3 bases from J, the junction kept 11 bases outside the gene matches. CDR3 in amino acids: CASSQDFFGRGMTDTQYF. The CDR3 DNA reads TGTGCCAGCAGCCAAGATTTCTTCGGGAGGGGGATGACAGATACGCAGTATTTT.